Reported below is one TCR beta chain. The V end was cut by 7 bases, the J end by 10 bases, with 17 bases between. Germline CDR1 SNHLY, CDR2 FYNNEI. The CDR3 sequence is 14 residues long. The data were taken from a study of CD8+CD57+ T cells in acquired aplastic anemia. Study-level information: When averaged, DNA from sorted CD4+ and CD8+ cells came to 3 to 4 ug.

Before being chosen for sequencing, patients had shown CD8+CD57+ cell expansion by flow cytometry. The template used for profiling TCR beta VDJ and CDR3 was genomic DNA. A single record per CDR3 protein comes from TCRdb applying MiXCR to the reads. The table includes fewer than 200,000 distinct CDR3 sequences, roughly 48% detected once. The receptor comes from a human donor with aplastic anemia. This sequence joins TRBV2 and TRBJ1-6, with TRBD1 as a possible D gene (6 bases). Source material: sorted CD4+, CD8+, or CD8+CD57+ T cells (not recorded which) from PBMCs. CDR3 sequence: CASNTRGTQSPLHF. In DNA, the CDR3 is TGTGCCAGCAACACCAGGGGCACGCAGTCACCCCTCCACTTT.